The next 21 T cell receptor beta chains were all read from a single sample in a study of T cell responses to AZD1222 COVID-19 vaccine. Measured with immunoSEQ multiplex PCR; TCRdb has only the in-frame clones, and not every one. This sample has 250,000 to 300,000 clones, with 90% to 95% found just once. The sample consisted of peripheral blood, taken 28 days after the second AZD1222 dose. The receptors come from an adult who received the AZD1222 COVID-19 vaccine.

Remarks on this clone: Other DNA sequences from this sample encode an identical CDR3 as well. V usage is TRBV20-1 and J usage is TRBJ2-7; D call uncertain. In germline, CDR1 is DFQATT, CDR2 SNEGSKA (reference sequence). The CDR3 covers 10 residues. CDR3 bases: TGCAGCGCATCCCTCTACGAGCAGTACTTC. Translated, it gives CSASLYEQYF.

This clone has a single count. The chain carries TRBV5-1 and TRBJ1-4; TRBD1 agrees at 10 bases. V dropped 3 bases and J dropped 8; count of bases not matched to a gene: 4. Germline values: CDR1 SGHRS, CDR2 YFSETQ. This CDR3 is built from 14 residues. The CDR3 DNA reads TGCGCCAGCAGCTCGGGACAGGGGAACGAAAAACTGTTTTTT. Translating gives CASSSGQGNEKLFF.

V gene TRBV2 combines with J gene TRBJ1-2; D is undetermined. Trimming took 4 bases from V and 8 from J, leaving 20 bases between them. Germline V gene sequence: CDR1 SNHLY, CDR2 FYNNEI. The CDR3 totals 15 residues. CDR3 sequence: CASSVRRFSTGGYTF. DNA of the CDR3: TGTGCCAGCAGTGTACGGCGGTTCAGTACGGGCGGCTACACCTTC.

The chain uses TRBV19 and TRBJ1-5, with 7 bases identical to TRBD1. The length of the CDR3 is 15 residues. Trimming at V came to 9 bases and at J to 3 bases, leaving 11 bases not matched to a gene. Germline-derived CDR1 and CDR2 are LNHDA and SQIVND (reference sequence). DNA of the CDR3: TGTGCCAGCAGGGGGGTGGCAGGGTTCAATCAGCCCCAGCATTTT. Protein: CASRGVAGFNQPQHF.

The V and J genes are TRBV28 and TRBJ1-5; no firm D call. V lost 4 bases to trimming and J lost 0 bases, with 13 bases between them. CDR3 length: 16 amino acids. Germline loops: CDR1 MDHEN, CDR2 SYDVKM. This CDR3 reads CASSYYPAPSNQPQHF. In DNA, the CDR3 is TGTGCCAGCAGTTATTATCCAGCCCCTAGCAATCAGCCCCAGCATTTT. The whole variable domain, filled in from reference TRBV28 and TRBJ1-5, reads DVKVTQSSRYLVKRTGEKVFLECVQDMDHENMFWYRQDPGLGLRLIYFSYDVKMKEKGDIPEGYSVSREKKERFSLILESASTNQTSMYLCASSYYPAPSNQPQHFGDGTRLSIL.

The chain links TRBV10-3 to TRBJ2-7; tentatively, D is TRBD2 (7 bases). The CDR3 loop spans 11 amino acids. The germline V gene has CDR1 ENHRY and CDR2 SYGVKD. V was shortened by 11 bases and J by 4 bases, with 12 bases between the two germline ends. The CDR3 DNA reads TGTGCCTCAGGGGACTATTACGAGCAGTACTTC. It yields the protein CASGDYYEQYF.

The chain combines TRBV19 with TRBJ2-2; no definite D call. Trimming removed 3 bases at V and 1 base at J, with 0 bases between. Germline V gene sequence: CDR1 LNHDA, CDR2 SQIVND (reference sequence). This CDR3 contains 12 residues. The CDR3, as DNA: TGTGCCAGTAGTATGAACACCGGGGAGCTGTTTTTT. Amino acids: CASSMNTGELFF.

The rearrangement links TRBV15 to TRBJ2-3, with 8 bases fitting TRBD2. This CDR3 has 14 amino acids. The germline V gene encodes CDR1 LNHNV and CDR2 YYDKDF (reference sequence). V lost 6 bases, J lost 0 bases, and 2 bases stayed unmatched. CDR3: CATSQRGSTDTQYF. The CDR3 DNA reads TGTGCCACCAGTCAGCGGGGGAGCACAGATACGCAGTATTTT.

The chain employs TRBV6-5 and TRBJ2-3; D may correspond to TRBD1 or TRBD2 (5 bases each). V dropped 4 bases and J dropped 10 bases, with 15 bases sitting between them. This CDR3 has 13 residues. Germline assignment: CDR1 MNHEY and CDR2 SVGAGI. The CDR3 protein is CASSWGRSKAQYF. As DNA, the CDR3 is TGTGCCAGCAGTTGGGGACGGAGCAAGGCGCAGTATTTT.

J is TRBJ2-6 and V is TRBV7-3; TRBD1 matches at 7 bases. Trimming removed 0 bases from V and 1 base from J; junction bases left unmatched: 6. The CDR3 is 18 amino acids. Germline values: CDR1 SGHTA, CDR2 FQGTGA. The CDR3 is CASSLTGQLTSGANVLTF. As DNA, the CDR3 is TGTGCCAGCAGCTTAACGGGACAGCTTACTTCTGGGGCCAACGTCCTGACTTTC.

There are a few counts of this clone. The chain uses TRBV9 and TRBJ1-2, with D maybe TRBD1 (6 bases). Germline V gene sequence: CDR1 SGDLS, CDR2 YYNGEE. Trimming pared 0 bases from V and 5 bases from J, leaving 11 bases between. The length of the CDR3 is 14 residues. CDR3 in amino acids: CASSVGDTLYGYTF. The DNA for the CDR3 is TGTGCCAGCAGCGTAGGGGACACACTGTATGGCTACACCTTC.

This clone has just one count. The genes are TRBV19 and TRBJ2-1; D remains ambiguous. Per the germline V gene, CDR1 is LNHDA and CDR2 is SQIVND (reference sequence). The CDR3 runs 14 residues. V shed 3 bases and J shed 7 bases, with 13 bases lying between them. The CDR3 sequence: CASSMNRYGNEQFF. In nucleotides, the CDR3 is TGTGCCAGTAGTATGAATAGGTATGGGAATGAGCAGTTCTTC.

The genes are TRBV6-6 and TRBJ1-1; D gene uncertain. Trimming removed 4 bases from V and 1 base from J, with 4 bases in between. Germline CDR1 reads MNHNY; CDR2 reads SVGAGI (reference sequence). There are 12 residues in the CDR3. The chain's CDR3 is CASSFTNTEAFF. CDR3 bases: TGTGCCAGCAGTTTCACGAACACTGAAGCTTTCTTT.

This clone was seen a single time. The CDR3 reads CASQRPSGHTNEKLFF. The CDR3 region has the DNA TGTGCCAGTCAGCGCCCATCGGGGCACACTAATGAAAAACTGTTTTTT. This chain uses TRBV19 with TRBJ1-4; possible D gene TRBD1, 5 bases. Germline V CDR1 and CDR2: LNHDA, SQIVND (reference sequence). The CDR3 extends over 16 amino acids. Deletions cut 8 bases from V and 2 bases from J, with 18 bases between.

The chain is built from TRBV28 and TRBJ1-5; weak D call: TRBD1 (6 bases). This CDR3 region has 14 residues. Germline V lookup: CDR1 MDHEN, CDR2 SYDVKM. V lost 5 bases to trimming and J lost 4 bases, with 12 bases between them. CDR3 protein: CASSLTGINQPQHF. CDR3 coding DNA: TGTGCCAGCAGTCTGACAGGTATAAATCAGCCCCAGCATTTT.

The gene calls are TRBV5-1 and TRBJ2-7, with D possibly being TRBD1 (6 bases). Germline-derived CDR1 and CDR2 are SGHRS and YFSETQ. The CDR3 covers 13 residues. Between the trimmed V and J ends, which lost 4 bases and 2 bases, there was a span of 10 bases. CDR3 nucleotide sequence: TGCGCCAGCAGCGCCGGGACACCCTACGAGCAGTACTTC. It specifies CASSAGTPYEQYF.

The genes are TRBV7-9 and TRBJ2-3; weak D call: TRBD2 (5 bases). The CDR3 consists of 15 residues. Germline values: CDR1 SEHNR, CDR2 FQNEAQ (reference sequence). V lost 2 bases, J lost 2 bases, and 11 bases lay in between. The CDR3 bases are TGTGCCAGCAGCTTAACAGCGGATCTCACAGATACGCAGTATTTT. Protein: CASSLTADLTDTQYF.

J is TRBJ2-3 and V is TRBV7-9; D gene ambiguous. V was trimmed by 2 bases and J by 0 bases, leaving 6 bases between them. The V gene's germline CDR1 is SEHNR and CDR2 FQNEAQ (reference sequence). The CDR3 is made up of 14 amino acids. DNA of the CDR3: TGTGCCAGCAGCTTAATGCAAAGCACAGATACGCAGTATTTT. Amino acids: CASSLMQSTDTQYF. The whole variable domain, remainder taken from reference TRBV7-9 and TRBJ2-3, is DTGVSQNPRHKITKRGQNVTFRCDPISEHNRLYWYRQTLGQGPEFLTYFQNEAQLEKSRLLSDRFSAERPKGSFSTLEIQRTEQGDSAMYLCASSLMQSTDTQYFGPGTRLTVL.

The chain couples TRBV27 to TRBJ1-2; tentative D call: TRBD1 (6 bases). CDR1 and CDR2 from the germline V gene are MNHEY and SMNVEV (reference sequence). V was pared by 5 bases and J by 2 bases, with 18 bases between. This CDR3 has 16 residues. The CDR3 nucleotides read TGTGCCAGCAGTCCCTATGGCGGGGGCGTCAACTATGGCTACACCTTC. It specifies CASSPYGGGVNYGYTF.

In regard to this clone: The junction does not match germline at one end; this may be a read error. The J gene is TRBJ1-1, the V gene TRBV27; D is uncertain. Germline values: CDR1 MNHEY, CDR2 SMNVEV (reference sequence). The CDR3 covers 14 residues. The CDR3 loop is CASRLFGGNTEAFF. CDR3 sequence (DNA): TGTGCCAGCCGTTTGTTCGGCGGGAACACTGAAGCTTTCTTT.

CDR3 DNA: TGTGCCAGCGTTGGGAGGACCCAGGGCAATGAGCAGTTCTTC. Translated: CASVGRTQGNEQFF. V usage is TRBV27 and J usage is TRBJ2-1; tentatively, D is TRBD2 (6 bases). V gave up 8 bases and J gave up 6 bases, with 17 bases separating them. The CDR3 is 14 amino acids. Germline CDR1 and CDR2: MNHEY and SMNVEV (reference sequence).